Below are 19 T cell receptor beta chains sequenced from a single sample in a study of cytomegalovirus exposure and HLA in healthy donors. This PCR relied on a set of 60 Vbeta primers and 13 Jbeta primers. TCRdb's copy holds only in-frame clones and misses some; the assay was immunoSEQ multiplex PCR. The sample lists 150,000 or so clones; 75% to 85% were seen once. Sequenced material: PBMCs. The receptors stem from a man aged 50 or older in good health and CMV-seronegative.

The chain joins TRBV6-6 to TRBJ2-1; 9 positions match TRBD2. J lost 4 bases, V lost 2 bases, and 3 bases had no gene match. Germline lookup yields CDR1 MNHNY and CDR2 SVGAGI (reference sequence). CDR3 length: 15 residues. This chain's CDR3 is CASSYPSGGYNEQFF. CDR3 in DNA: TGTGCCAGCAGTTACCCCAGCGGGGGGTACAATGAGCAGTTCTTC.

The V gene is TRBV5-1, the J gene TRBJ1-1, with D perhaps matching TRBD1 (5 bases). Germline V gives CDR1 SGHRS, CDR2 YFSETQ. The V end lost 0 bases, the J end lost 1 base, and 10 bases lay between the germline ends. The CDR3 has 15 residues. The CDR3 coding sequence is TGCGCCAGCAGCTTGGCCGACAGACCGAACACTGAAGCTTTCTTT. It specifies CASSLADRPNTEAFF.

The chain recombines TRBV5-6 with TRBJ1-5; 7 nucleotides line up with TRBD1. Trimming took 0 bases from V and 0 from J; bases not matched to a gene: 12. The CDR3 spans 19 residues. Germline-derived CDR1 and CDR2 are SGHDT and YYEEEE. CDR3 amino acids: CASSLAGQPSEYSNQPQHF. CDR3 DNA sequence: TGTGCCAGCAGCTTGGCGGGACAGCCGTCCGAATATAGCAATCAGCCCCAGCATTTT.

A few counts support this clone. The gene calls are TRBV5-5 and TRBJ2-5, with D perhaps matching TRBD2 (6 bases). Germline CDR1 is SGHKS and CDR2 is YYEKEE (reference sequence). V was shortened by 5 bases and J by 4 bases, with 18 bases between the two germline ends. There are 15 residues in the CDR3. CDR3 nucleotide sequence: TGTGCCAGCAGACCACACCTAGCGTCGGGAGAGACCCAGTACTTC. Protein product: CASRPHLASGETQYF. Drawing the rest from reference TRBV5-5 and TRBJ2-5, the complete variable domain is DAGVTQSPTHLIKTRGQQVTLRCSPISGHKSVSWYQQVLGQGPQFIFQYYEKEERGRGNFPDRFSARQFPNYSSELNVNALLLGDSALYLCASRPHLASGETQYFGPGTRLLVL.

The gene calls are TRBV19 and TRBJ2-7, with a possible D match to TRBD1 (8 bases). Trimming took off 1 base at V and 4 bases at J, with 23 bases between the two ends. The CDR3 sequence is 18 residues long. Germline V gene sequence: CDR1 LNHDA, CDR2 SQIVND (reference sequence). DNA of the CDR3: TGTGCCAGTAGTATAGCCCCCCGAGGACAGGGAGGGACGTACGAGCAGTACTTC. Translation: CASSIAPRGQGGTYEQYF.

This clone came up once. At the DNA level, this CDR3 is encoded by other sequences in the same sample as well. V and J are TRBV19 and TRBJ2-7; 8 bases agree with TRBD1. The CDR3 contains 13 residues. The trim removed 5 bases at V and 3 bases at J, leaving 3 bases unmatched. From germline, CDR1 is LNHDA and CDR2 SQIVND (reference sequence). The CDR3 DNA is TGTGCCAGTAGTTCTACAGGGGGCTACGAGCAGTACTTC. Its protein is CASSSTGGYEQYF.

The chain has TRBV29-1 and TRBJ2-5; D possibly corresponds to TRBD1 (6 bases). The V end was cut by 6 bases, the J end by 3 bases, with 11 bases between. This CDR3 is built from 12 residues. Germline CDR1 SQVTM, CDR2 ANQGSEA. The CDR3 DNA reads as TGCAGCGTCCGCAGGGGTAAAGAGACCCAGTACTTC. Its translation: CSVRRGKETQYF.

This clone has a single count. This chain connects TRBV5-1 to TRBJ2-7; the D gene is possibly TRBD1 (5 bases). This CDR3 spans 13 amino acids. Germline V lookup: CDR1 SGHRS, CDR2 YFSETQ. The germline V and J ends were trimmed by 0 bases and 4 bases, with 8 bases remaining between them. This CDR3 is CASSLGGEYEQYF. As DNA, the CDR3 is TGCGCCAGCAGCTTGGGGGGCGAGTACGAGCAGTACTTC.

This clone was counted a single time. CDR3 sequence (DNA): TGCGCCAGCAGCTTGGGGACTAGCGGGATCTACGAGCAGTACTTC. Protein sequence: CASSLGTSGIYEQYF. The V and J genes are TRBV5-1 and TRBJ2-7, with 12 nucleotides matching TRBD2. There are 15 residues in the CDR3. The ends lost 0 bases at V and 3 bases at J; junction bases unmatched: 1. CDR1 is SGHRS and CDR2 is YFSETQ in the germline V gene.

This clone was found once. The rearrangement joins TRBV7-2 to TRBJ1-2, with D tentatively TRBD1 (5 bases). Trimming cost V 2 bases and J 3 bases, with 7 bases left between them. CDR3 size: 13 residues. Germline lookup yields CDR1 SGHTA and CDR2 FQGNSA. In DNA, the CDR3 is TGTGCCAGCAGCTTATCGGGGGACTATGGCTACACCTTC. It translates to CASSLSGDYGYTF.

The chain couples TRBV6-1 to TRBJ2-1, with TRBD1 as a possible D gene (6 bases). The V end lost 7 bases, the J end lost 9 bases, and 13 bases lay between the germline ends. The CDR3 runs 12 residues. Germline lookup yields CDR1 MNHNS and CDR2 SASEGT. The CDR3 DNA is TGTGCCAGCATGATGACAGGCGGTGAGCAGTTCTTC. It translates to CASMMTGGEQFF.

V is TRBV6-8 and J is TRBJ2-1, with 7 nucleotides matching TRBD2. Unmatched junction bases numbered 13, after V lost 6 bases and J lost 8 bases. The CDR3 extends over 15 amino acids. Germline assignment: CDR1 MNHGY and CDR2 SAAAGT. The CDR3 reads CASRSLGRGYDEQFF. For the CDR3, the DNA is TGTGCCAGCAGATCACTAGGGAGGGGATACGATGAGCAGTTCTTC.

The chain is built from TRBV29-1 and TRBJ2-4; 8 nucleotides agree with TRBD2. Germline-derived CDR1 and CDR2 are SQVTM and ANQGSEA. The CDR3 is 13 amino acids. With 4 bases clipped from V and 8 bases from J, the junction kept 7 bases outside the gene matches. The CDR3 protein is CSVAGRANDIQYF. DNA for the CDR3: TGCAGCGTTGCCGGGAGGGCGAATGACATTCAGTACTTC.

The gene calls are TRBV5-1 and TRBJ2-5; TRBD1 matches 8 bases. CDR3 length equals 15 residues. Germline V CDR1 and CDR2: SGHRS, YFSETQ. V was pared by 3 bases and J by 6 bases, with 10 bases of the junction left unmatched. CDR3 sequence (DNA): TGCGCCAGCAGCTCACCGGGACAGGTTCTGCAGACCCAGTACTTC. Translated, it gives CASSSPGQVLQTQYF. Combining the CDR3 with reference TRBV5-1 and TRBJ2-5 gives the whole variable domain KAGVTQTPRYLIKTRGQQVTLSCSPISGHRSVSWYQQTPGQGLQFLFEYFSETQRNKGNFPGRFSGRQFSNSRSEMNVSTLELGDSALYLCASSSPGQVLQTQYFGPGTRLLVL.

The chain has TRBV7-9 and TRBJ1-2; 7 bases line up with TRBD1. The V and J ends lost 1 base and 6 bases, in that order; junction bases with no gene match: 2. The CDR3 has 13 amino acids. From germline, CDR1 is SEHNR and CDR2 FQNEAQ (reference sequence). The CDR3 DNA reads as TGTGCCAGCAGCTTAGACAGGGGACATGGCTACACCTTC. This codes for CASSLDRGHGYTF.

Here the CDR3 DNA reads TGTGCCAGCTCACCAGTAGCGGGGGGGCCGCAGGAGCAGTACTTC. It translates to CASSPVAGGPQEQYF. This rearrangement joins TRBV18 to TRBJ2-7; TRBD2 matches at 11 bases. The ends lost 2 bases at V and 7 bases at J; junction bases unmatched: 7. This CDR3 region has 15 residues. Per germline, CDR1 KGHSH and CDR2 LQKENI.

This chain uses TRBV5-4 with TRBJ1-1; D possibly corresponds to TRBD1 (6 bases). Germline V gene sequence: CDR1 SGHNT, CDR2 YYREEE (reference sequence). The CDR3 has 14 residues. Trimming left V 5 bases short and J 5 bases short, with 16 bases between. The CDR3 DNA is TGTGCCAGCAGGGGCACGGGGGGCAGAACTGAAGCTTTCTTT. Translating it yields CASRGTGGRTEAFF.

The V call is TRBV11-2, the J call TRBJ1-3, with TRBD1 identical over 7 bases. Germline V gene lookup returns CDR1 SGHAT and CDR2 FQNNGV. V shed 5 bases and J 0 bases; nucleotides not matched to a gene: 7. CDR3 length: 16 amino acids. The CDR3 sequence: CASSPTGVHSGNTIYF. The CDR3 DNA reads TGTGCCAGCAGCCCAACAGGGGTCCACTCTGGAAACACCATATATTTT.

The chain is built from TRBV18 and TRBJ1-1, with TRBD1 matching over 9 bases. CDR1 and CDR2 (germline): KGHSH, LQKENI. Trimming removed 0 bases from V and 4 bases from J; junction bases left unmatched: 6. The CDR3 consists of 16 residues. In nucleotides, the CDR3 is TGTGCCAGCTCACCACCAGGACAGGGGTTTAGCACTGAAGCTTTCTTT. Its protein product is CASSPPGQGFSTEAFF.